This T cell receptor (beta chain) was sequenced for a study of cytomegalovirus exposure and HLA in healthy donors. Regarding the study as a whole: Among the sequence variants, a highly shared cluster was likely an artifact of sequencing. For TCR beta chains, V- and J-gene trimming was later linked to a missense DCLRE1C variant. The authors listed over 150 TCR beta chains as cytomegalovirus-associated.

The CDR3 consists of 14 residues. Trimming took 4 bases from V and 9 from J, leaving 16 bases between them. CDR1 and CDR2 (germline): MNHEY, SVGAGI. The PCR ran on 60 Vbeta and 13 Jbeta primers. Here immunoSEQ multiplex PCR was the method, and the copy in TCRdb shows in-frame clones only, minus some. The specimen's table records about 52,000 clones. Comments on this clone: The antigen is not known.

What was sequenced was PBMCs. V gene TRBV6-5 combines with J gene TRBJ2-1; the D gene is possibly TRBD1 (5 bases). This clonotype originated in a woman between 55 and 75 years old in good health and CMV-seropositive. In DNA form, the CDR3 reads TGTGCCAGCAGTTGGGGCAGTTTGAGCATTGAGCAGTTCTTC. It is translated as CASSWGSLSIEQFF.